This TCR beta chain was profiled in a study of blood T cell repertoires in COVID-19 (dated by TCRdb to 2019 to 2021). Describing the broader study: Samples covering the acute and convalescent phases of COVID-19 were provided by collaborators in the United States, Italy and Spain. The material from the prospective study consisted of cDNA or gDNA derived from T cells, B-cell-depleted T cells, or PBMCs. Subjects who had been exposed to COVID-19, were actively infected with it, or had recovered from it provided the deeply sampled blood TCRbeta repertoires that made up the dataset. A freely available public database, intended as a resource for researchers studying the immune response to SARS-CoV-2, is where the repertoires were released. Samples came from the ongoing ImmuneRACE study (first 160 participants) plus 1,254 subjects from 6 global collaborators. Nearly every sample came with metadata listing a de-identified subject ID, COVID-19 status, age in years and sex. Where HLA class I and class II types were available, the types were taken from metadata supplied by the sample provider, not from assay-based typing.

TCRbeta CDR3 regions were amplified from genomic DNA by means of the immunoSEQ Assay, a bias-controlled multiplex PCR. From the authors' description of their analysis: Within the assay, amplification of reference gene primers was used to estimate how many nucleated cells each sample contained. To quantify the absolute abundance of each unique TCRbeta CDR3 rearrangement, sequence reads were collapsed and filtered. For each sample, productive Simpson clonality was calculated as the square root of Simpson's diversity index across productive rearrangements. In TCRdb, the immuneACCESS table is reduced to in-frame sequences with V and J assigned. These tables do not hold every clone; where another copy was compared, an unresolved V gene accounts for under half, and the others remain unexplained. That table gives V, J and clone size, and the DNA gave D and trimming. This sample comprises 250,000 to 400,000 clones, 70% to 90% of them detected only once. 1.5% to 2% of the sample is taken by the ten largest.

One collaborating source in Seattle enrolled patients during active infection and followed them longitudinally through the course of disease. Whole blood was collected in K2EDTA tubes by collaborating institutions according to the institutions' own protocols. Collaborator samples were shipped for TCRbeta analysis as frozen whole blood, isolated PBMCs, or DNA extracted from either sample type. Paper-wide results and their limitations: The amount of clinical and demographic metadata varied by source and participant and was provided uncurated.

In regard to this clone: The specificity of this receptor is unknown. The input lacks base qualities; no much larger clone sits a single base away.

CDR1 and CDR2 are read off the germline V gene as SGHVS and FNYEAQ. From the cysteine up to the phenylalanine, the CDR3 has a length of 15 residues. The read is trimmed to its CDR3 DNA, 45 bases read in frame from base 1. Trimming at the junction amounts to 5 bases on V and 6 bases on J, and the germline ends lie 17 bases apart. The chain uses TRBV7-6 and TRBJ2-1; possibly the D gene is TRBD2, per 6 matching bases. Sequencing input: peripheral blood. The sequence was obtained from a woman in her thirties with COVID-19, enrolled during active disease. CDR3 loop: CASSVWRGGSNEQFF. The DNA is TGTGCCAGCAGCGTGTGGCGGGGAGGCTCCAATGAGCAGTTCTTC.